This TCR beta chain was obtained from a study of T-cell memory formation after mild COVID-19. Study summary: Largely donor-specific sequence clusters came from a couple of donors. Whole-study results and caveats: Clones which contracted sat mainly in CM and EM if CD4+, and in EMRA if CD8+. There was no confirmation that second-wave clones peaking on day 37 were SARS-CoV-2 specific.

In regard to this clonotype: The antigen is not known.

5'RACE, which relied on constant-segment primers, yielded TCR alpha and TCR beta cDNA libraries carrying sample barcodes and UMIs. TCRdb processed the 5' RACE reads anew with MiXCR; each CDR3 protein has one entry. The data show about 470,000 distinct CDR3 sequences, 25% seen once. CDR3 length: 18 amino acids. Deletions cut 2 bases from V and 0 bases from J, with 19 bases between. From germline, CDR1 is MNHEY and CDR2 SVGEGT. The TCR was taken from an adult woman who had mild COVID-19 (a few samples of this study predate the infection). Cell type and time point are not known. Sequencing was performed on PBMCs or a T cell subset sorted from them (not recorded which). V usage is TRBV6-2 or TRBV6-3 and J usage is TRBJ2-5; possible D gene TRBD2, 6 bases. The CDR3 reads CASSYTRGRELDQETQYF. The CDR3 nucleotides read TGTGCCAGCAGTTACACACGGGGTCGGGAGTTGGACCAAGAGACCCAGTACTTC.